The TCR beta chain under discussion was sequenced for a study of kidney transplant recipient with SARS-CoV-2 infection. The ends were cut back, 6 bases at V and 4 bases at J, with 17 bases in the middle. This CDR3 has 15 amino acids. Germline CDR1 reads MGHDK; CDR2 reads SYGVNS. TCRdb redid the calling of the reads with MiXCR, one entry per CDR3 protein. The sample shows under 300,000 distinct CDR3 sequences, under 30% of them seen only once. The V and J genes are TRBV25-1 and TRBJ2-3; D unclear. The sample here was a blood sample, taken at baseline and on day 111 from a kidney transplant recipient. This clonotype was sampled from a male patient aged 25-45 years who had COVID-19 and was a kidney transplant recipient. Some T cells may originate from the graft donor. CDR3 amino acids: CASRDSGRWPDTQYF. The CDR3, as DNA: TGTGCCAGCAGAGACTCGGGTAGGTGGCCAGATACGCAGTATTTT.